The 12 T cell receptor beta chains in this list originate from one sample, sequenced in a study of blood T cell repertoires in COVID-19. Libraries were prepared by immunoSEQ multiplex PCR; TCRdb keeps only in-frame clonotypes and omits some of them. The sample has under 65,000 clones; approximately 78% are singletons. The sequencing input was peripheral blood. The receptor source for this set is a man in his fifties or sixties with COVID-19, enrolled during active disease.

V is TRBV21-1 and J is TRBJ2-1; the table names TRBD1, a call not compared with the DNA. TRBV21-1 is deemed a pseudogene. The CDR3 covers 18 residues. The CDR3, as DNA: TGTGCCAGCAGCAAAGTCGGATCAAGGGACAGGGGGTTCAATGAGCAGTTCTTC. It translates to CASSKVGSRDRGFNEQFF.

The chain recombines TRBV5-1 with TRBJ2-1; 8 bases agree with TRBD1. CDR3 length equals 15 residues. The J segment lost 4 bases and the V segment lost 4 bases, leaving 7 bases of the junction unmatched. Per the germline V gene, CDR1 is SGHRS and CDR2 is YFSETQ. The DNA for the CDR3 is TGCGCCAGCAGCCGCCGGGGACAGGAATACAATGAGCAGTTCTTC. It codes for CASSRRGQEYNEQFF.

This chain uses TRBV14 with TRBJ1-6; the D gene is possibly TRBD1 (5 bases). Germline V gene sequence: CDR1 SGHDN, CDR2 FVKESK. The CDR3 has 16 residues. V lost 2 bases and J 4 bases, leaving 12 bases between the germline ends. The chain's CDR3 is CASSQLSGEYNSPLHF. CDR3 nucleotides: TGTGCCAGCAGCCAACTCTCGGGGGAATATAATTCACCCCTCCACTTT.

CDR3 DNA: TGTGCCAGCAGCCCTCAGGGCGCGGGAGGTTACGAGCAGTACTTC. It specifies CASSPQGAGGYEQYF. The genes are TRBV14 and TRBJ2-7; 8 bases map to TRBD2. V gave up 4 bases and J gave up 4 bases; unmatched junction bases: 9. The CDR3 is 15 residues long. Looked up from germline, CDR1 is SGHDN and CDR2 is FVKESK.

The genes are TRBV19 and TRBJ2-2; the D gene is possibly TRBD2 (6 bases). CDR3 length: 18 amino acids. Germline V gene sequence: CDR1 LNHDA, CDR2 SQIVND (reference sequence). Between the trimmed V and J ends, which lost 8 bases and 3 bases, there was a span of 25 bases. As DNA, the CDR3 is TGTGCCAGTGTCGGCTGGCGATCGGGGGTGAGGGACACCGGGGAGCTGTTTTTT. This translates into CASVGWRSGVRDTGELFF.

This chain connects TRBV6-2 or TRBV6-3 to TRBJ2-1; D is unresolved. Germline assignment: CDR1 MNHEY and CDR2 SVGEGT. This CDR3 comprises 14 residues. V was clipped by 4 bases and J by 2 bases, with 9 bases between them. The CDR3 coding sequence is TGTGCCAGCAGTTCGTATAGAACCTACAATGAGCAGTTCTTC. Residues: CASSSYRTYNEQFF.

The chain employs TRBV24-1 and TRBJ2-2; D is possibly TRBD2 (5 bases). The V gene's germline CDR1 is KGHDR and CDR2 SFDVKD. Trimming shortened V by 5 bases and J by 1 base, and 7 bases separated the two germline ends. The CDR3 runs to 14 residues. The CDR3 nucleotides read TGTGCCACCAGTGTGGCGGGGAACACCGGGGAGCTGTTTTTT. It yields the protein CATSVAGNTGELFF.

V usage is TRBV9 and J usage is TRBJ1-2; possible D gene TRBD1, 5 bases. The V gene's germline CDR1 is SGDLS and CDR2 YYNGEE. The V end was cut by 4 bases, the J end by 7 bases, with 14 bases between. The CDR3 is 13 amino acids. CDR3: CASSLRGGVGYTF. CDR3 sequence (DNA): TGTGCCAGCAGCCTCCGCGGGGGTGTTGGCTACACCTTC.

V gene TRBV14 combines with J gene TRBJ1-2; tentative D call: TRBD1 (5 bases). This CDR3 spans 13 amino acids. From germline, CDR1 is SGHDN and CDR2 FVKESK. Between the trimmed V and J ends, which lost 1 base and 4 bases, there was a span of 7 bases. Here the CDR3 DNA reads TGTGCCAGCAGCCAAGGACAGTTCTATGGCTACACCTTC. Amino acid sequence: CASSQGQFYGYTF.

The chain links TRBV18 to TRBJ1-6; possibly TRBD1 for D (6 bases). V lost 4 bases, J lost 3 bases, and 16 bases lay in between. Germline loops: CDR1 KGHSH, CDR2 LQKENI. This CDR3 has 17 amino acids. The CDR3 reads CASSLRTEKFYNSPLHF. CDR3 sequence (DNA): TGTGCCAGCTCACTAAGGACAGAGAAGTTCTATAATTCACCCCTCCACTTT.

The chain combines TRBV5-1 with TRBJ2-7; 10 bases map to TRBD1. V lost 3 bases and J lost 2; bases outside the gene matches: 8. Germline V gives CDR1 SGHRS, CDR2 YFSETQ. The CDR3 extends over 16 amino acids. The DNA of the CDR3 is TGCGCCAGCAGCTCAGGGACAGGGGTCCTTACCTACGAGCAGTACTTC. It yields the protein CASSSGTGVLTYEQYF.

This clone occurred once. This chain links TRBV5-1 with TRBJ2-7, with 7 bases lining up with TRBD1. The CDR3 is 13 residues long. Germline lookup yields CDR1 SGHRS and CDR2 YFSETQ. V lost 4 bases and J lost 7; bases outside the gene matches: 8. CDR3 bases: TGCGCCAGCAGCCCGGGGACAGCTGGGGAGCAGTACTTC. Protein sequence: CASSPGTAGEQYF.